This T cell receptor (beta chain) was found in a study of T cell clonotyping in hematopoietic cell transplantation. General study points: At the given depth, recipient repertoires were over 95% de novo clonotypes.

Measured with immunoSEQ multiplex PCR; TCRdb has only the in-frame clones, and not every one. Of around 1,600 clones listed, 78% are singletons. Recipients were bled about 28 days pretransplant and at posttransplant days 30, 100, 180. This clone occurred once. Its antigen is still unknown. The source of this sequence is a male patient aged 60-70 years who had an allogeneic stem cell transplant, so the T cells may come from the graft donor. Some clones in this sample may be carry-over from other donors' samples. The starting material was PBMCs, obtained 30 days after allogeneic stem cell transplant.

CDR3 in amino acids: CASRPGLAGGDEQFF. The DNA of the CDR3 is TGTGCCAGCAGGCCGGGGTTAGCGGGGGGGGATGAGCAGTTCTTC. The chain employs TRBV6-5 and TRBJ2-1; TRBD2 matches 11 bases. Germline values: CDR1 MNHEY, CDR2 SVGAGI. The length of the CDR3 is 15 residues. V shed 6 bases, J shed 8 bases, and the junction held 9 bases outside the gene matches.